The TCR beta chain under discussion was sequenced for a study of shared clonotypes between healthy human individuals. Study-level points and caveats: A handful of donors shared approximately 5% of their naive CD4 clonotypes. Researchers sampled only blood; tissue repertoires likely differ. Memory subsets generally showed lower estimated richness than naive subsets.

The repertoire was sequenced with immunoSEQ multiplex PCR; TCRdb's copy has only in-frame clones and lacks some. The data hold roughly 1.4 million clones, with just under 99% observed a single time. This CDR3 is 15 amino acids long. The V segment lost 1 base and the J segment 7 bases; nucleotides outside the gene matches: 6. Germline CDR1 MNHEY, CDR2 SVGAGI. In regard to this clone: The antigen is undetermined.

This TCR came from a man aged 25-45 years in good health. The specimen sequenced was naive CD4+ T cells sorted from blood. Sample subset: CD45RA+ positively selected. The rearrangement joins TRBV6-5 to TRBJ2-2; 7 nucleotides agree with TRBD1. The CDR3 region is CASSYWQGVNGELFF. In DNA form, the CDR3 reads TGTGCCAGCAGTTACTGGCAGGGGGTTAACGGGGAGCTGTTTTTT.